This T cell receptor beta chain emerged from a study of T-cell reconstitution after alpha-beta-depleted transplantation in children. V was pared by 6 bases and J by 2 bases, with 10 bases between. The CDR3 loop spans 13 amino acids. CDR1 is SGHVS, CDR2 FQNEAQ, per germline. General observations from the study: T-cell numbers and diversity one year post-transplant derived largely from freshly generated T cells. Several hundred expanded graft clones reportedly supplied alpha-beta T cells about two months after transplant. Surviving recipient T cells and intrathymic progenitors accounted for some patients' high TCRbeta diversity at day 60.

In the case of this clonotype: Its antigen is not identified.

Unique molecular identifiers were used to barcode this TCRbeta library. TCRdb independently ran MiXCR on the PCR reads; one entry per CDR3 protein. The repertoire holds about 980,000 distinct CDR3 sequences, about 31% seen once, with 25% to 35% in the top ten. This sequence originates from a boy under three years old who had a stem cell transplant for SCID, so the T cells may come from the graft donor. This specimen consisted of PBMCs, mostly from graft donor cells, obtained 360 days after TCRalphabeta/CD19-depleted stem cell transplant. This chain connects TRBV7-8 to TRBJ2-5; maybe TRBD2 (5 bases). CDR3 sequence reads: CASRRGHQETQYF. CDR3 nucleotides: TGTGCCAGCAGACGGGGTCATCAAGAGACCCAGTACTTC.